The T cell receptor (beta chain) described here comes from a study of T cell responses to AZD1222 COVID-19 vaccine. V lost 5 bases to trimming and J lost 1 base, with 9 bases between them. There are 14 residues in the CDR3. Germline V gene sequence: CDR1 SNHLY, CDR2 FYNNEI. The table came from immunoSEQ multiplex PCR; TCRdb's copy has only in-frame clones and leaves some out. This sample contains 150,000 or so clones. The J gene is TRBJ1-3, the V gene TRBV2; D gene unclear. The clonotype was recovered from an adult in good health. Source material: peripheral blood. CDR3 residues: CASSILLSGNTIYF. CDR3 bases: TGTGCCAGCAGTATTCTGTTGTCTGGAAACACCATATATTTT.